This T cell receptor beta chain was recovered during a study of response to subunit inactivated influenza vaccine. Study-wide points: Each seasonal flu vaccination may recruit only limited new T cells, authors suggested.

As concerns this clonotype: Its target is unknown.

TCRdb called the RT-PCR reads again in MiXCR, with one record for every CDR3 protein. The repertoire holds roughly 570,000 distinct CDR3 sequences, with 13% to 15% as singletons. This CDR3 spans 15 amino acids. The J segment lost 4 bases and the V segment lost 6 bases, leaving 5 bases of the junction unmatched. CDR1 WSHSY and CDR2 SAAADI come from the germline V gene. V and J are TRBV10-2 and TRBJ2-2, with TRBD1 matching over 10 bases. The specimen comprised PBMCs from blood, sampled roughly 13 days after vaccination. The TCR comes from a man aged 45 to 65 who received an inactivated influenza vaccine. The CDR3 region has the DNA TGCGCCAGCAGCGGGACAGGGGTGACCACCGGGGAGCTGTTTTTT. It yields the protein CASSGTGVTTGELFF.